The present T cell receptor beta chain was sequenced within a study of blood T cell repertoires in COVID-19. Study as a whole: Sites across the United States, Italy and Spain contributed samples from acute and convalescent COVID-19. PBMCs, B-cell-depleted T cells, or T cells provided the cDNA or gDNA that made up the material.

V dropped 4 bases and J dropped 0 bases, with 9 bases sitting between them. CDR3 length: 15 amino acids. Looked up from germline, CDR1 is KGHSH and CDR2 is LQKENI. Original methodology: Counts of nucleated cells, estimated from reference gene primer amplification, were obtained. The assay was immunoSEQ multiplex PCR, and TCRdb's table has in-frame clones only and misses some. The D gene and trimming were derived from the DNA, and the V and J assignments and clone size from that table. The repertoire holds roughly 260,000 clones, with approximately 90% as singletons. The V call is TRBV18, the J call TRBJ1-4; D remains ambiguous. This clonotype was obtained from a woman between 40 and 55 years old with acute or convalescent COVID-19. Sequenced sample: peripheral blood. CDR3 in amino acids: CASSRPLATNEKLFF. CDR3 coding DNA: TGTGCCAGCTCACGACCTCTAGCAACTAATGAAAAACTGTTTTTT.